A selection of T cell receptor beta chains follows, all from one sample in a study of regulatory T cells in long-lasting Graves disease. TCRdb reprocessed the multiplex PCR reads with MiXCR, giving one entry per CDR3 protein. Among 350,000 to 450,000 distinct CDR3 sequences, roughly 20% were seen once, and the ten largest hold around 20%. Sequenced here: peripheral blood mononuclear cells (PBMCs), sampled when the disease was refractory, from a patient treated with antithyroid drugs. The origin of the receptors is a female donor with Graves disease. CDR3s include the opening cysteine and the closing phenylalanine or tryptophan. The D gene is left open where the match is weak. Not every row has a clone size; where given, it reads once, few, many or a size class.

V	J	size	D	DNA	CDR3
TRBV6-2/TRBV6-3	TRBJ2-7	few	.	TGTGCCAGCAGTTTCCTCCCCAAGATACGACCCGAGACCCCCTACGAGCAGTACTTC	CASSFLPKIRPETPYEQYF
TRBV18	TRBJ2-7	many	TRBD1	TGTGCCAGCAGCCCGGGACAGGGCTCCTACGAGCAGTACTTC	CASSPGQGSYEQYF
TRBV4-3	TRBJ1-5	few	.	TGCGCCAGCAGCCAAGATGCGGGGTCGTCTGGTCAGCCCCAGCATTTT	CASSQDAGSSGQPQHF
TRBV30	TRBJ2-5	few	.	TGTGCCTGGAGTGTAGAGGGGGAGACCCAGTACTTC	CAWSVEGETQYF
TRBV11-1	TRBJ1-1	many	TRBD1	TGTGCCAGCAGGGACAGGGGGCGAGGAGTCATGAACACTGAAGCTTTCTTT	CASRDRGRGVMNTEAFF
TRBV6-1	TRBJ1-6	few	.	TGTGCCAGCAGGGACTCCTATAATTCACCCCTCCACTTT	CASRDSYNSPLHF
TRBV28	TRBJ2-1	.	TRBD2	TGTGCCAGCAGTACAATCCATTCGTCTGGCGGGAGGTGGTATGAGCAGTTCTTC	CASSTIHSSGGRWYEQFF
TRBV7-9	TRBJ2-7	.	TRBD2	TGTGCCAGCAGCCGAGGTGTAGGCGGGAGTTATTACGAGCAGTACTTC	CASSRGVGGSYYEQYF
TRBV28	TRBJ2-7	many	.	TGTGCCAGCAGTTTAGATCCGGCAGGAGATAGCTCCTACGAGCAGTACTTC	CASSLDPAGDSSYEQYF
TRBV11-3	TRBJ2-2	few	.	TGTGCCAGCAGCTCCAGACAGGACACCGGGGAGCTGTTTTTT	CASSSRQDTGELFF
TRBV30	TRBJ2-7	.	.	TGTACCTGGGGGGCTGGGCCTTGGGAGCAGTACTTC	CTWGAGPWEQYF
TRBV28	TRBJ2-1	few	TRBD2	TGTGCCAGCAGTTCCCTGACTAGCGGGAGGGCCAATGAGCAGTTCTTC	CASSSLTSGRANEQFF
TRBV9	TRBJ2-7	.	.	TGTGCCAGCAGCGTAGAGGACACCAACCTCTACGAGCAGTACTTC	CASSVEDTNLYEQYF
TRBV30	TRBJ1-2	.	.	TGTGCCTGGAGTTGGATGACAGCTTCAAACTATGGCTACACCTTC	CAWSWMTASNYGYTF
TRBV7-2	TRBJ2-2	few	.	TGTGCCAGCAGCCGTCGAGTAGGCTCGAACACCGGGGAGCTGTTTTTT	CASSRRVGSNTGELFF
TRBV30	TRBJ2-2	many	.	TGTGCCTGGAGTGTACTTATCGGGGAGCTGTTTTTT	CAWSVLIGELFF
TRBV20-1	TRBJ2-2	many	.	TGCAGTGCTAGTCGGGGGCTGAACACCGGGGAGCTGTTTTTT	CSASRGLNTGELFF
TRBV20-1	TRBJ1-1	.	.	TGCAGTGCTAGAGATGCGCGGGGGTGGGTTACTGAAGCTTTCTTT	CSARDARGWVTEAFF
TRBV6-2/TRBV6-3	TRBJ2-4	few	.	TGTGCCAGCAGTTACGGCAGATCCAAAAACATTCAGTACTTC	CASSYGRSKNIQYF
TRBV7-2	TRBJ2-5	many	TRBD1	TGTGCCAGCAGCCTAACCGGGACAGTCCAAGAGACCCAGTACTTC	CASSLTGTVQETQYF
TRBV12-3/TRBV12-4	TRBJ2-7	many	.	TGTGCCAGCAGGCCCGAGCCGGGGGAGCAGTACTTC	CASRPEPGEQYF
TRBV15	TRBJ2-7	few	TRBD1	TGTGCCACCAGCAGACGACCTACACAGGGGGCCCTCTCCTACGAGCAGTACTTC	CATSRRPTQGALSYEQYF
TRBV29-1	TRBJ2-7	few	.	TGCAGCGTGCGAGTGGCAGTCTACGAGCAGTACTTC	CSVRVAVYEQYF
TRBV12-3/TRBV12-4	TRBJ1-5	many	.	TGTGCCAGCAGTTTACGGGGGCAGGGCAGCAATCAGCCCCAGCATTTT	CASSLRGQGSNQPQHF
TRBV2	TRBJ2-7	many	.	TGTGCCAGCAGCCGCGGGACCCCTCACCAGCAGTACTTC	CASSRGTPHQQYF
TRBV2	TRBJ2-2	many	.	TGTGCCAGCAGGGGGACAGCCGGGGGCACCGGGGAGCTGTTTTTT	CASRGTAGGTGELFF
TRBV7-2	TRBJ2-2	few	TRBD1	TGTGCCAGCAGCGACGGGACAGGGAACACCGGGGAGCTGTTTTTT	CASSDGTGNTGELFF
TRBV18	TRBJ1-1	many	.	TGTGCCAGCAGCCGAGGGAACACTGAAGCTTTCTTT	CASSRGNTEAFF
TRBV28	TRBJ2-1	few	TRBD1	TGTGCCAGCAGGCTAAGGGACAGGGTCAATGAACAGTTCTTC	CASRLRDRVNEQFF
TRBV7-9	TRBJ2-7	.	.	TGTGCCAGCAGCTTCGGGGTGGGAGCCCCCTACGAGCAGTACTTC	CASSFGVGAPYEQYF
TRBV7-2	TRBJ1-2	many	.	TGTGCCAGCAGCTTACGGGGCAGTACTAACTATGGCTACACCTTC	CASSLRGSTNYGYTF
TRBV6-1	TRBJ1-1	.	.	TGTGCCACCTCCCCCCGGGCAAAAGAAGCTTTCTTT	CATSPRAKEAFF
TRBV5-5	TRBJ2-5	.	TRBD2	TGTGCCAGCAGCTTCACGGGACTAGCGGGAGGTCTAGTGGAGACCCAGTACTTC	CASSFTGLAGGLVETQYF
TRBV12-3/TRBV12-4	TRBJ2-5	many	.	TGTGCCAGCAGTTTCCACCTCAAGGAAGAGACCCAGTACTTC	CASSFHLKEETQYF
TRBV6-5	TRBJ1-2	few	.	TGTGCCAGCAGTTACAACAGCTATGGCTACACCTTC	CASSYNSYGYTF
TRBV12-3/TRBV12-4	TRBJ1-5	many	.	TGTGCCAGCAGTTGGTTTAGCAATCAGCCCCAGCATTTT	CASSWFSNQPQHF
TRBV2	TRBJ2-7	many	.	TGTGCCAGCAGTGAGGGTTCAGGCTACTACGAGCAGTACTTC	CASSEGSGYYEQYF
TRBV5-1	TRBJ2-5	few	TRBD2	TGCGCCAGCAGCTTGGTGGGGACTAGCGGTAGTCAAGAGACCCAGTACTTC	CASSLVGTSGSQETQYF
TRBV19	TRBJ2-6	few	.	TGTGCCAGTAGTACGATACCGGGACAACTGATCGGAACTGGGGCCAACGTCCTGACTTTC	CASSTIPGQLIGTGANVLTF
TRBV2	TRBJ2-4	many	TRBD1	TGTGCCAGCACCGGACAGGAAGCCAAAAACATTCAGTACTTC	CASTGQEAKNIQYF
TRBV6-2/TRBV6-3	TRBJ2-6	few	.	TGTGCCAGCAGTTACGGGGGGGCATCCGACTCTGGGGCCAACGTCCTGACTTTC	CASSYGGASDSGANVLTF
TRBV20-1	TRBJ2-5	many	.	TGCAGTGCTAGAGGGGCAGGAACCGAGACCCAGTACTTC	CSARGAGTETQYF
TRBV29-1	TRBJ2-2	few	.	TGCAGCGTCGTACGCACCGGGGAGCTGTTTTTT	CSVVRTGELFF
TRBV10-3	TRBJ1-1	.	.	TGTGCCATCAGTGACCCACAGGGACCTGAAGCTTTCTTT	CAISDPQGPEAFF
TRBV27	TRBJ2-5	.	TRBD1	TGTGCCAGCAGTTTGGGACAGGAGGCTGTAGAGACCCAGTACTTC	CASSLGQEAVETQYF
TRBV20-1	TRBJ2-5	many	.	TGCAGTGCTAGACCACAGGGTCGGGAGACCCAGTACTTC	CSARPQGRETQYF
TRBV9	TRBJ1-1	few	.	TGTGCCAGCAGCGTACGGGGTCGGGACACTGAAGCTTTCTTT	CASSVRGRDTEAFF
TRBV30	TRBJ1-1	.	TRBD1	TGTTCCTGGAACCCGACAGGGGTGGACACTGAAGCTTTCTTT	CSWNPTGVDTEAFF
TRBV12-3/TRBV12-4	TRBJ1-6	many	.	TGTGCCAGCAGCAGACACTTGAATTCACCCCTCCACTTT	CASSRHLNSPLHF
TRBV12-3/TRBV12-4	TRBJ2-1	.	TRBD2	TGTGCCAGCAGTGCGACGGGAGGAGCCTACAATGAGCAGTTCTTC	CASSATGGAYNEQFF
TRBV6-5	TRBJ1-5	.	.	TGTGCCAGCAGTTACTCTTCCGTTGCCAATCAGCCCCAGCATTTT	CASSYSSVANQPQHF
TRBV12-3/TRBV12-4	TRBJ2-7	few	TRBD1	TGTGCCAGCAGTTTTGCAGGGGGCTCGGACGAGCAGTACTTC	CASSFAGGSDEQYF
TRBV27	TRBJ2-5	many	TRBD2	TGTGCCAGCAGTTCCCAAGCGGGGGTGGGACAAGAGACCCAGTACTTC	CASSSQAGVGQETQYF
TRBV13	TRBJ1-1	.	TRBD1	TGTGCCAGCAGCCTGACGGACAGGGTGAACACTGAAGCTTTCTTT	CASSLTDRVNTEAFF
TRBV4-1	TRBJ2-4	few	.	TGCGCCAGCAGCCAGCTCGCCCTAGGGGTAGCCAAAAACATTCAGTACTTC	CASSQLALGVAKNIQYF